This entry is about one TCR beta chain. This CDR3 has 14 amino acids. In germline, CDR1 is SGHTA, CDR2 FQGNSA. V lost 3 bases and J lost 7, with 12 bases in between. This sample was taken from a study of T cell changes during pregnancy in multiple sclerosis. Profiling relied on immunoSEQ multiplex PCR, and the TCRdb table lists in-frame clones only, not all of them. This sample has more than 55,000 clones, with around 89% found just once. The chain couples TRBV7-2 to TRBJ1-4, with unresolved D. The sample here was peripheral blood, taken after pregnancy. The receptor was isolated from a female donor with multiple sclerosis, enrolled in a pregnancy study. The CDR3 sequence: CASSFGSLSEKLFF. CDR3 DNA sequence: TGTGCCAGCAGCTTCGGGAGCCTAAGTGAAAAACTGTTTTTT.